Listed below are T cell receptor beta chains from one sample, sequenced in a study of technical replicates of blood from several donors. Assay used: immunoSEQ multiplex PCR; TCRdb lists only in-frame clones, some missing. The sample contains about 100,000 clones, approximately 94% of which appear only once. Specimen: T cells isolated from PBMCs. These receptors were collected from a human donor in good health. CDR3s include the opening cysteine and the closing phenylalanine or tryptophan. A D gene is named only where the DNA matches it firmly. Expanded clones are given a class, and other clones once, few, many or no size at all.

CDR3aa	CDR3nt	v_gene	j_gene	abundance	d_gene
CASSVSSTGGTEAFF	TGTGCCAGCAGTGTTTCATCGACAGGGGGCACTGAAGCTTTCTTT	TRBV6-4	TRBJ1-1	NA	TRBD1
CASSQRSQLAYEQYF	TGCGCCAGCAGCCAACGATCTCAGTTGGCCTACGAGCAGTACTTC	TRBV4-1	TRBJ2-7	once	NA
CASTRDPGSYNEQFF	TGTGCCAGTACACGCGATCCGGGCTCCTACAATGAGCAGTTCTTC	TRBV11-2	TRBJ2-1	NA	NA
CASSLAGQSMNTIYF	TGTGCCAGCAGCTTAGCGGGGCAGTCTATGAACACCATATATTTT	TRBV7-2	TRBJ1-3	NA	NA
CAISGIAGHSYGQYF	TGTGCCATCAGTGGAATAGCGGGACACTCCTACGGGCAGTACTTC	TRBV10-3	TRBJ2-7	NA	TRBD2
CASSASQGARTEAFF	TGTGCCAGCAGTGCATCACAGGGGGCGCGGACTGAAGCTTTCTTT	TRBV6-4	TRBJ1-1	NA	TRBD1
CASTTLAGDQFF	TGTGCCAGCACCACGCTAGCGGGAGACCAGTTCTTC	TRBV6-1	TRBJ2-1	NA	TRBD2
CASSDGLARGYTQYF	TGCGCCAGCAGCGACGGACTAGCCCGAGGGTATACGCAGTATTTT	TRBV5-1	TRBJ2-3	NA	TRBD2
CASAARVGETQYF	TGTGCCTCAGCCGCCAGGGTCGGAGAGACCCAGTACTTC	TRBV2	TRBJ2-5	NA	NA
CASTSVHSNQPQHF	TGTGCCAGTACCTCGGTCCATAGCAATCAGCCCCAGCATTTT	TRBV19	TRBJ1-5	NA	NA
CASSFYGSTRGTNYGYTF	TGTGCCAGCAGCTTCTACGGTTCAACCAGGGGAACTAACTATGGCTACACCTTC	TRBV7-8	TRBJ1-2	NA	NA
CASSRQNTGELFF	TGTGCCAGTAGTCGACAGAACACCGGGGAGCTGTTTTTT	TRBV19	TRBJ2-2	NA	NA
CASSLVAGVSSGANVLTF	TGTGCCAGCAGTTTAGTGGCAGGGGTAAGCTCTGGGGCCAACGTCCTGACTTTC	TRBV27	TRBJ2-6	NA	NA
CASSPGEAETQYF	TGTGCCAGCTCACCAGGGGAGGCGGAGACCCAGTACTTC	TRBV18	TRBJ2-5	NA	NA
CASSATGTTEAFF	TGTGCCAGCTCCGCGACAGGAACCACTGAAGCTTTCTTT	TRBV18	TRBJ1-1	NA	NA
CASSSVADRAYNEQFF	TGTGCCAGCAGCTCGGTGGCGGACAGGGCCTACAATGAGCAGTTCTTC	TRBV7-2	TRBJ2-1	NA	TRBD1
CASSFGQTYEQYF	TGCGCCAGCAGCTTCGGACAGACCTACGAGCAGTACTTC	TRBV5-1	TRBJ2-7	NA	NA
CASSGDRGYEQYF	TGTGCCAGCAGTGGGGACAGGGGCTACGAGCAGTACTTC	TRBV7-7	TRBJ2-7	NA	TRBD1
CASSLNNGRIQFF	TGCGCCAGCAGCTTGAATAACGGGAGGATTCAGTTCTTC	TRBV5-1	TRBJ2-1	NA	TRBD2
CASSLTGDNSPLHF	TGTGCCAGCAGCTTGACGGGAGATAATTCACCCCTCCACTTT	TRBV5-6	TRBJ1-6	NA	NA
CASSPARGSGGVGNEQFF	TGTGCCAGCAGCCCCGCTAGGGGTAGCGGGGGGGTCGGTAATGAGCAGTTCTTC	TRBV4-2	TRBJ2-1	NA	TRBD2
CASSPPPGSSNQPQHF	TGTGCCAGCAGTCCCCCCCCGGGAAGTAGCAATCAGCCCCAGCATTTT	TRBV28	TRBJ1-5	NA	NA
CASSTSGTGTGGNEQFF	TGTGCCAGTAGCACCTCTGGAACCGGGACAGGGGGCAATGAGCAGTTCTTC	TRBV19	TRBJ2-1	NA	TRBD1
CASSEHSGRTDTQYF	TGTGCCAGCAGCGAGCATAGCGGGAGGACAGATACGCAGTATTTT	TRBV13	TRBJ2-3	once	TRBD2
CASTTDPSGANVLTF	TGTGCCAGCACGACAGACCCCTCTGGGGCCAACGTCCTGACTTTC	TRBV6-5	TRBJ2-6	NA	NA
CASSISQTDSTYEQYF	TGTGCCAGCAGCATCTCCCAAACCGACAGTACCTACGAGCAGTACTTC	TRBV6-6	TRBJ2-7	NA	NA
CASGGSSYEQYF	TGTGCCAGCGGAGGGTCCTCCTACGAGCAGTACTTC	TRBV9	TRBJ2-7	NA	NA
CASSSPPGGSFGEQYF	TGTGCCAGCAGTTCCCCCCCTGGGGGCTCCTTTGGAGAGCAGTACTTC	TRBV28	TRBJ2-7	NA	NA
CASILVPIGGSTGELFF	TGTGCCAGCATCCTCGTCCCCATCGGGGGTTCCACCGGGGAGCTGTTTTTT	TRBV25-1	TRBJ2-2	NA	NA
CASSVGLATFEQYF	TGCGCCAGCAGCGTCGGGCTAGCGACCTTCGAGCAGTACTTC	TRBV10-2	TRBJ2-7	NA	NA
CASRRRQGLGLGYTF	TGTGCCAGCAGGCGGCGACAGGGGTTAGGTCTAGGCTACACCTTC	TRBV28	TRBJ1-2	once	TRBD1
CASSKTGLNQPQHF	TGTGCCAGCAGTAAAACAGGTCTCAATCAGCCCCAGCATTTT	TRBV2	TRBJ1-5	NA	NA
CASSEGLAGGSFQFF	TGCGCCAGCAGTGAGGGACTAGCGGGAGGGAGTTTTCAGTTCTTC	TRBV10-1	TRBJ2-1	few	TRBD2
CASSTGLAVYEQYF	TGTGCCAGCAGTACTGGACTAGCGGTCTACGAGCAGTACTTC	TRBV6-5	TRBJ2-7	NA	TRBD2
CSARISEQFF	TGCAGTGCTAGGATTAGTGAGCAGTTCTTC	TRBV20-1	TRBJ2-1	NA	NA
CASSLGRWDLAGAQETQYF	TGTGCCAGCAGCTTAGGCCGTTGGGACCTAGCGGGAGCTCAAGAGACCCAGTACTTC	TRBV11-2	TRBJ2-5	NA	TRBD2
CASSISVYETGHGYTF	TGTGCCAGTAGTATAAGTGTCTACGAGACAGGACATGGCTACACCTTC	TRBV19	TRBJ1-2	NA	NA
CASSLADKLASSYNEQFF	TGTGCCAGCAGCTTGGCCGATAAGCTAGCAAGCTCCTACAATGAGCAGTTCTTC	TRBV5-5	TRBJ2-1	once	NA
CASSVRSTGSMNTEAFF	TGTGCCAGCAGTGTTCGATCCACAGGGTCCATGAACACTGAAGCTTTCTTT	TRBV2	TRBJ1-1	NA	NA
CASSFLAGGRNEQFF	TGTGCCAGCAGCTTTCTAGCGGGGGGTCGAAATGAGCAGTTCTTC	TRBV7-8	TRBJ2-1	NA	TRBD2
CAWSGFGTVNEKLFF	TGTGCCTGGAGTGGATTCGGGACAGTTAATGAAAAACTGTTTTTT	TRBV30	TRBJ1-4	NA	TRBD1
CATRGLAADDTQYF	TGTGCCACCCGAGGACTAGCAGCGGACGATACGCAGTATTTT	TRBV10-3	TRBJ2-3	NA	TRBD2
CASSTGQGRETQYF	TGCGCCAGCAGCACGGGGCAGGGGCGGGAGACCCAGTACTTC	TRBV5-1	TRBJ2-5	NA	NA
CASSPRDRNNEQFF	TGCGCCAGCAGCCCGAGGGACAGAAACAATGAGCAGTTCTTC	TRBV5-1	TRBJ2-1	NA	TRBD1
CASSIPSGGKETQYF	TGTGCCAGCAGCATACCTAGCGGGGGGAAAGAGACCCAGTACTTC	TRBV5-4	TRBJ2-5	NA	TRBD2
CASSAGTAVYGYTF	TGTGCCAGCAGTGCGGGGACAGCCGTCTATGGCTACACCTTC	TRBV2	TRBJ1-2	NA	TRBD1
CASSSSGQGTYEQYF	NA	TRBV28	TRBJ2-7	NA	NA
CASSSGGAGEAKNIQYF	TGCGCCAGCAGCTCAGGGGGAGCGGGAGAGGCCAAAAACATTCAGTACTTC	TRBV5-1	TRBJ2-4	NA	NA
CASSTRQAMNTEAFF	TGTGCCAGCTCCACCAGACAGGCGATGAACACTGAAGCTTTCTTT	TRBV18	TRBJ1-1	NA	NA
CASSLEMGSSYNSPLHF	TGCGCCAGCAGCTTGGAAATGGGGAGCTCCTATAATTCACCCCTCCACTTT	TRBV5-1	TRBJ1-6	NA	NA
CASSWGPPGEHYEQYF	TGTGCCAGCAGCTGGGGGCCACCAGGAGAGCACTACGAGCAGTACTTC	TRBV11-3	TRBJ2-7	once	NA
CASSAGQGISGELFF	TGCGCCAGCAGCGCGGGACAGGGGATAAGCGGGGAGCTGTTTTTT	TRBV5-1	TRBJ2-2	NA	TRBD1
CASSVGMGTGTYNSPLHF	TGTGCCAGCAGCGTAGGCATGGGGACAGGAACCTATAATTCACCCCTCCACTTT	TRBV9	TRBJ1-6	NA	TRBD1
CASSPGSGNQPQHF	TGTGCCAGCTCACCAGGGAGTGGAAATCAGCCCCAGCATTTT	TRBV18	TRBJ1-5	NA	NA
CASSGWSSGSSSSYNEQFF	TGTGCCAGCAGCGGATGGAGTAGCGGGAGTAGCAGCTCCTACAATGAGCAGTTCTTC	TRBV5-5	TRBJ2-1	NA	TRBD2
CASSQEGVNTEAFF	TGCGCCAGCAGCCAAGAAGGGGTGAACACTGAAGCTTTCTTT	TRBV4-1	TRBJ1-1	few	NA
CASSLVTSGVKETQYF	TGTGCCAGCTCACTCGTGACTTCCGGGGTAAAAGAGACCCAGTACTTC	TRBV18	TRBJ2-5	NA	NA
CASSRKWGGADEQFF	TGTGCCAGCAGCCGAAAGTGGGGGGGCGCGGATGAGCAGTTCTTC	TRBV11-3	TRBJ2-1	NA	NA
CASSLASRNNEQFF	TGTGCCAGCAGCTTAGCTAGCCGGAACAATGAGCAGTTCTTC	TRBV11-3	TRBJ2-1	NA	NA